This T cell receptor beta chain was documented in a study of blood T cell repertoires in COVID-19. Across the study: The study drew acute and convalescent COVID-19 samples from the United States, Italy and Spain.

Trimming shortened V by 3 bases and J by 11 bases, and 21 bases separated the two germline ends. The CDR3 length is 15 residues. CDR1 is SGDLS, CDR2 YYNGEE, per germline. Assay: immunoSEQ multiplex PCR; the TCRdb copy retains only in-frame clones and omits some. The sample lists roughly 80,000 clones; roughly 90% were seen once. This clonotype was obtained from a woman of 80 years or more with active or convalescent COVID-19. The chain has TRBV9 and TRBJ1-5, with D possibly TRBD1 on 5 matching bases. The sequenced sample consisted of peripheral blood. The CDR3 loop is CASSANSGAWGAQHF. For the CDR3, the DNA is TGTGCCAGCAGCGCGAATTCCGGGGCCTGGGGGGCCCAGCATTTT.